This T cell receptor beta chain was recovered during a study of blood T cells in healthy people across ages. A second roughly 6 to 11 cycle PCR used barcoded and J-beta primers. A template-switch adaptor with 12 random nucleotides tagged each cDNA molecule. TCRdb re-called the 5' RACE reads with MiXCR, one entry per CDR3 protein. This sample carries hundreds of thousands of distinct CDR3 sequences, over 20% of them seen once, and the ten largest clones take roughly 3.9%. This clonotype was seen more than once but under ten times. Its target is unknown. The CDR3 extends over 13 amino acids. Per the germline V gene, CDR1 is DFQATT and CDR2 is SNEGSKA (reference sequence). The V gene lost 3 bases and the J gene lost 4 bases, with 13 bases spanning the gap. Overall study findings and caveats: Both higher diversity and more naive CD4+ cells marked long-lived donors when set against aged donors.

The receptor's source is a man in his sixties or seventies in good health. Sequencing input: blood. This sequence joins TRBV20-1 and TRBJ2-7; D gene unclear. CDR3 bases: TGCAGTGCTAGTCAACCTAGTAGTTACGAGCAGTACTTC. Translated: CSASQPSSYEQYF.